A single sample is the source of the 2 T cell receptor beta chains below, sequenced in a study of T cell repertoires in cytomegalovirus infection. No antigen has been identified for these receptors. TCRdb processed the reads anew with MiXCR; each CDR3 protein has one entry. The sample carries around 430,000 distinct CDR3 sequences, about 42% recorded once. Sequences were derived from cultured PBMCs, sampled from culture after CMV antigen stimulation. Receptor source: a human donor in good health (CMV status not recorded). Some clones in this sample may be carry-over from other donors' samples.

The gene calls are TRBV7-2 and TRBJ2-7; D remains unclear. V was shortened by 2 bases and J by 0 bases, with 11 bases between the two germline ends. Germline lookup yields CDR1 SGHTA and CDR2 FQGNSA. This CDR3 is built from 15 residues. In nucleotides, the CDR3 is TGTGCCAGCAGCTTAACCACGTCCCTCTCCTACGAGCAGTACTTC. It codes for CASSLTTSLSYEQYF.

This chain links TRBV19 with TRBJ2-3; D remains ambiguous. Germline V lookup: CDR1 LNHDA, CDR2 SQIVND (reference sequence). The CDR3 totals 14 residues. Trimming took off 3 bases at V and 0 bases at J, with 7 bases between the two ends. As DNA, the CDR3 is TGTGCCAGTAGTATGAGATCTAGCACAGATACGCAGTATTTT. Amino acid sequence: CASSMRSSTDTQYF.